These 28 T cell receptor beta chains were sequenced from one sample in a study of beta chain features in type 1 diabetes. Study-wide points: People with Type 1 diabetes carried modestly yet significantly shorter TCRB CDR3s in all four CD4+ subsets.

Expressed TCRB transcripts were sequenced, since all the RNA that had been isolated was reverse transcribed. Measured with immunoSEQ multiplex PCR; TCRdb has only the in-frame clones, and not every one. Seen here are hundreds of thousands of clones, over 12% observed once, and the top ten hold less than 0.04%. Their recognized antigens are unknown. Sequenced material: naive CD4+ T cells from blood. The receptors derive from a man aged 18-30 years with type 1 diabetes.

This clone appeared a few times. The chain uses TRBV19 and TRBJ2-2; tentative D call: TRBD2 (6 bases). The ends were cut back, 5 bases at V and 7 bases at J, with 8 bases in the middle. The germline V gene has CDR1 LNHDA and CDR2 SQIVND (reference sequence). The CDR3 is made up of 12 amino acids. The CDR3 DNA sequence: TGTGCCAGTAGTTCGGGAGTCGGGGAGCTGTTTTTT. This encodes CASSSGVGELFF.

This chain joins TRBV9 and TRBJ1-1; no clear D. CDR1 and CDR2 (germline): SGDLS, YYNGEE. The length of the CDR3 is 14 residues. The V gene lost 0 bases and the J gene lost 5 bases, with 11 bases spanning the gap. CDR3 residues: CASSVGPEETEAFF. The CDR3, as DNA: TGTGCCAGCAGCGTAGGGCCAGAGGAAACTGAAGCTTTCTTT. Drawing the rest from reference TRBV9 and TRBJ1-1, the complete variable domain is DSGVTQTPKHLITATGQRVTLRCSPRSGDLSVYWYQQSLDQGLQFLIQYYNGEERAKGNILERFSAQQFPDLHSELNLSSLELGDSALYFCASSVGPEETEAFFGQGTRLTVV.

Remarks on this clone: In the same sample, other DNA sequences code for this CDR3. This chain connects TRBV18 to TRBJ1-2, with D possibly being TRBD1 (5 bases). The CDR3 covers 14 residues. Trimming removed 2 bases from V and 2 bases from J, with 9 bases in between. Germline loops: CDR1 KGHSH, CDR2 LQKENI. CDR3 DNA: TGTGCCAGCTCACCATCAGGGACCAACTATGGCTACACCTTC. Translation gives CASSPSGTNYGYTF.

In regard to this clone: Relative to the germline gene, one junction end is altered; a read error may explain this. The sample carries other DNA sequences with the same CDR3. The V and J genes are TRBV7-7 and TRBJ2-1, with TRBD2 matching 7 bases. CDR3 length: 14 residues. Germline V gene sequence: CDR1 SSHAT, CDR2 FNYEAQ (reference sequence). DNA for the CDR3: TGTGCTAGCAGCTTGGGGGGGTCTTACAATGAGCAGTTCTTC. It translates to CASSLGGSYNEQFF. The variable domain in full, completed from reference TRBV7-7 and TRBJ2-1, reads GAGVSQSPRYKVTKRGQDVTLRCDPISSHATLYWYQQALGQGPEFLTYFNYEAQPDKSGLPSDRFSAERPEGSISTLTIQRTEQRDSAMYRCASSLGGSYNEQFFGPGTRLTVL.

This clone was seen more than once but under ten times. This specimen includes other DNA sequences encoding the same CDR3. The V gene is TRBV18, the J gene TRBJ1-5; D not resolved. CDR3 length: 13 amino acids. Germline CDR1 KGHSH, CDR2 LQKENI. V was clipped by 3 bases and J by 4 bases, with 7 bases between them. CDR3 residues: CASSPRDNQPQHF. The CDR3, as DNA: TGTGCCAGCTCACCGAGAGATAATCAGCCCCAGCATTTT.

This clone was seen a few times. The rearrangement uses TRBV28 and TRBJ2-7; D is possibly TRBD1 (6 bases). The CDR3 is made up of 18 amino acids. Germline V gene sequence: CDR1 MDHEN, CDR2 SYDVKM. V gave up 3 bases and J gave up 5 bases, with 26 bases separating them. DNA for the CDR3: TGTGCCAGCAGTTTCCCAGAGGACAGCTACCGTTTCAGGGACGAGCAGTACTTC. Residues: CASSFPEDSYRFRDEQYF.

This clone was seen a few times. The chain carries TRBV2 and TRBJ2-7; D perhaps matches TRBD1 (5 bases). V was pared by 8 bases and J by 2 bases, with 19 bases between. Germline assignment: CDR1 SNHLY and CDR2 FYNNEI. This CDR3 contains 15 residues. For the CDR3, the DNA is TGTGCCAGCCCAGAGGCAGGACACGGCCCCTACGAGCAGTACTTC. This encodes CASPEAGHGPYEQYF.

The chain couples TRBV20-1 to TRBJ2-5, with D perhaps TRBD1 or TRBD2 (6 bases each). The CDR3 has 11 residues. V gave up 6 bases and J gave up 10 bases, with 15 bases separating them. CDR1 and CDR2 from the germline V gene are DFQATT and SNEGSKA (reference sequence). The CDR3 here is CSALSGGHQYF. CDR3 nucleotide sequence: TGCAGTGCCCTCTCCGGGGGCCACCAGTACTTC.

This clone was seen more than once but under ten times. The genes are TRBV29-1 and TRBJ2-3; TRBD1 agrees at 8 bases. The V gene end was trimmed by 7 bases and the J gene end by 0 bases; junction bases not matched to a gene: 6. Looked up from germline, CDR1 is SQVTM and CDR2 is ANQGSEA. The length of the CDR3 is 14 residues. The CDR3 sequence is CSAPQGVSTDTQYF. Written as DNA, the CDR3 is TGCAGCGCCCCACAGGGGGTGAGCACAGATACGCAGTATTTT.

This clone was counted only a few times. The V and J genes are TRBV9 and TRBJ2-5, with 9 bases identical to TRBD2. Germline CDR1 and CDR2: SGDLS and YYNGEE. The CDR3 is 17 residues long. The trim removed 0 bases at V and 4 bases at J, leaving 10 bases unmatched. CDR3 sequence (DNA): TGTGCCAGCAGCGTAGTGGAAGCGGGGGGTGTAAGAGAGACCCAGTACTTC. Translation gives CASSVVEAGGVRETQYF.

This clone occurred a few times. The V call is TRBV18, the J call TRBJ2-3, with a weak D call TRBD1 (6 bases). This CDR3 has 14 residues. Germline loops: CDR1 KGHSH, CDR2 LQKENI. The V gene lost 8 bases and the J gene lost 5 bases, with 17 bases spanning the gap. CDR3 region: CASPRTAGVDTQYF. CDR3 DNA: TGTGCCAGCCCTAGGACGGCAGGGGTAGATACGCAGTATTTT.

The gene calls are TRBV4-1 and TRBJ2-5; 9 nucleotides match TRBD2. J lost 4 bases, V lost 5 bases, and 11 bases had no gene match. Germline V CDR1 and CDR2: MGHRA, YSYEKL. CDR3 length: 16 residues. As DNA, the CDR3 is TGCGCCAGCAGCGGAGTAGCGGGAGCTCGAGGAGAGACCCAGTACTTC. Its translation: CASSGVAGARGETQYF.

This clone was seen a handful of times. This chain uses TRBV27 with TRBJ2-5; D unclear. V was clipped by 3 bases and J by 1 base, with 6 bases between them. Looked up from germline, CDR1 is MNHEY and CDR2 is SMNVEV (reference sequence). CDR3 length: 13 residues. This CDR3 is CASSFGSQETQYF. The CDR3 region has the DNA TGTGCCAGCAGTTTCGGCAGCCAAGAGACCCAGTACTTC.

CDR3 region: CALLWTVNQPQHF. CDR3 nucleotide sequence: TGTGCACTCCTCTGGACAGTGAATCAGCCCCAGCATTTT. The rearrangement links TRBV6-5 to TRBJ1-5; D might be TRBD1 (6 bases). The germline V gene has CDR1 MNHEY and CDR2 SVGAGI. This CDR3 comprises 13 residues.

This clone has just a few counts. The rearrangement links TRBV4-1 to TRBJ2-1, with 8 bases identical to TRBD1. V trimming: 3 bases; J trimming: 6 bases; junction bases outside the gene matches: 13. The CDR3 extends over 17 amino acids. The germline V gene encodes CDR1 MGHRA and CDR2 YSYEKL. This chain's CDR3 is CASSHQPRTGPGNEQFF. CDR3 DNA sequence: TGCGCCAGCAGCCATCAGCCCCGGACAGGGCCCGGCAATGAGCAGTTCTTC.

This rearrangement joins TRBV4-2 to TRBJ2-7, with D maybe TRBD1 (6 bases). CDR1 and CDR2 from the germline V gene are LGHNA and YNFKEQ. This CDR3 comprises 16 residues. The V gene lost 0 bases and the J gene lost 0 bases, with 12 bases spanning the gap. The CDR3 nucleotides are TGTGCCAGCAGCCAAGATCTGCGACAGGACTCCTACGAGCAGTACTTC. This gives the protein CASSQDLRQDSYEQYF.

In its sample, this clone was seen a few times. The chain uses TRBV2 and TRBJ2-1, with D maybe TRBD1 (6 bases). This CDR3 is 15 amino acids long. V gave up 6 bases and J gave up 0 bases, with 12 bases separating them. In germline, CDR1 is SNHLY, CDR2 FYNNEI. In DNA, the CDR3 is TGTGCCAGCAGGGGACACGCCAGCTCCTACAATGAGCAGTTCTTC. Translation: CASRGHASSYNEQFF.

Only a few counts were recorded for this clone. The rearrangement uses TRBV11-2 and TRBJ2-1; D gene unclear. V shed 5 bases and J shed 9 bases, with 20 bases lying between them. The germline V gene has CDR1 SGHAT and CDR2 FQNNGV. The CDR3 totals 15 residues. In nucleotides, the CDR3 is TGTGCCAGCAGCCCGAGATTGGACCCGAGAAGTGAGCAGTTCTTC. This codes for CASSPRLDPRSEQFF.

This clone has just a few counts. The chain is built from TRBV7-2 and TRBJ2-1; perhaps TRBD2 as D (6 bases). Germline CDR1 is SGHTA and CDR2 is FQGNSA. Trimming took off 4 bases at V and 11 bases at J, with 12 bases between the two ends. The CDR3 spans 12 residues. CDR3 region: CASSSRDVKQFF. The DNA for the CDR3 is TGTGCCAGCAGCTCGCGGGACGTAAAGCAGTTCTTC. The full variable domain, its missing parts supplied by reference TRBV7-2 and TRBJ2-1, is GAGVSQSPSNKVTEKGKDVELRCDPISGHTALYWYRQSLGQGLEFLIYFQGNSAPDKSGLPSDRFSAERTGGSVSTLTIQRTQQEDSAVYLCASSSRDVKQFFGPGTRLTVL.

CDR3 nucleotide sequence: TGTGCCAGCAGTGAAACAGGGTCCGCTAACTATGGCTACACCTTC. Protein sequence: CASSETGSANYGYTF. The V call is TRBV25-1, the J call TRBJ1-2; D might be TRBD1 (6 bases). In germline, CDR1 is MGHDK, CDR2 SYGVNS. This CDR3 contains 15 residues. The V gene lost 2 bases and the J gene lost 0 bases, with 10 bases spanning the gap.

This clone was detected only a few times. The chain is built from TRBV5-4 and TRBJ2-1; 9 bases map to TRBD1. This CDR3 is 15 amino acids long. Germline V gives CDR1 SGHNT, CDR2 YYREEE (reference sequence). Trimming removed 5 bases from V and 7 bases from J; junction bases left unmatched: 10. This CDR3 reads CASSAIQGARNEQFF. The CDR3 coding sequence is TGTGCCAGCAGTGCTATACAGGGGGCTAGAAATGAGCAGTTCTTC.

The chain links TRBV29-1 to TRBJ2-7; 7 bases are a match to TRBD1. Looked up from germline, CDR1 is SQVTM and CDR2 is ANQGSEA. The CDR3 sequence is 14 residues long. The V gene end was trimmed by 6 bases and the J gene end by 3 bases; junction bases not matched to a gene: 11. CDR3 sequence reads: CSVKDRVGIYEQYF. The DNA for the CDR3 is TGCAGCGTCAAAGACAGGGTGGGGATCTACGAGCAGTACTTC.

This clone was seen a handful of times. The chain carries TRBV9 and TRBJ2-1, with D unclear. CDR1 and CDR2 (germline): SGDLS, YYNGEE. This CDR3 is built from 11 residues. V lost 7 bases to trimming and J lost 6 bases, with 8 bases between them. For the CDR3, the DNA is TGTGCCAGCTCCTCCGGCAATGAGCAGTTCTTC. Translated, it gives CASSSGNEQFF. The complete variable domain, with remaining parts taken from reference TRBV9 and TRBJ2-1, reads DSGVTQTPKHLITATGQRVTLRCSPRSGDLSVYWYQQSLDQGLQFLIQYYNGEERAKGNILERFSAQQFPDLHSELNLSSLELGDSALYFCASSSGNEQFFGPGTRLTVL.

The genes are TRBV29-1 and TRBJ1-1; D not resolved. Germline lookup yields CDR1 SQVTM and CDR2 ANQGSEA. The CDR3 totals 14 residues. V dropped 1 base and J dropped 2 bases, with 11 bases sitting between them. The CDR3 DNA is TGCAGCGTTGAAGCCCGGTGGGGTAACACTGAAGCTTTCTTT. Its protein is CSVEARWGNTEAFF. Combining the CDR3 with reference TRBV29-1 and TRBJ1-1 gives the whole variable domain SAVISQKPSRDICQRGTSLTIQCQVDSQVTMMFWYRQQPGQSLTLIATANQGSEATYESGFVIDKFPISRPNLTFSTLTVSNMSPEDSSIYLCSVEARWGNTEAFFGQGTRLTVV.

To note about this clone: Other nucleotide sequences from this sample produce the same CDR3. This chain connects TRBV7-9 to TRBJ2-3; the D is unclear. Germline-derived CDR1 and CDR2 are SEHNR and FQNEAQ (reference sequence). There are 12 residues in the CDR3. The ends were cut back, 5 bases at V and 6 bases at J, with 9 bases in the middle. CDR3 amino acids: CASSRTGDTQYF. CDR3 nucleotides: TGTGCCAGCAGCCGAACTGGGGATACGCAGTATTTT.

This clone has only one observation. V usage is TRBV30 and J usage is TRBJ1-1; D gene unclear. Germline V gene sequence: CDR1 GTSNPN, CDR2 SVGIG (reference sequence). Trimming cost V 1 base and J 6 bases, with 12 bases left between them. This CDR3 region has 13 residues. The CDR3 nucleotides are TGTGCCTGGAGTGCCAGTAGGAGGGCTGAAGCTTTCTTT. This codes for CAWSASRRAEAFF.

This clone was observed a few times. The rearrangement uses TRBV5-6 and TRBJ1-2; TRBD1 matches 7 bases. Unmatched junction bases numbered 6, after V lost 4 bases and J lost 0 bases. This CDR3 region has 15 residues. CDR1 SGHDT and CDR2 YYEEEE come from the germline V gene. CDR3 protein: CASSELTGTNYGYTF. CDR3 sequence (DNA): TGTGCCAGCAGCGAATTGACAGGGACTAACTATGGCTACACCTTC.

This clone came up a few times. V usage is TRBV4-3 and J usage is TRBJ1-5; perhaps TRBD1 as D (5 bases). Germline lookup yields CDR1 LGHNA and CDR2 YSLEER. The CDR3 length is 15 residues. V was clipped by 3 bases and J by 7 bases, with 16 bases between them. The CDR3 protein is CASSQGGQGRQPQHF. CDR3 nucleotides: TGCGCCAGCAGCCAGGGTGGGCAGGGACGGCAGCCCCAGCATTTT.